This T cell receptor (beta chain) was observed in a study of regulatory T cells in long-lasting Graves disease. Construction of TCR beta libraries relied on iRepertoire HTBI primers and on Arm-PCR targeting CDR3 regions. MiXCR, applied by TCRdb to the multiplex PCR reads, yields one record per CDR3 protein. Of about 440,000 distinct CDR3 sequences listed, 15% are singletons. Trimming stripped 2 bases from V and 2 bases from J, with 9 bases between. Germline CDR1 reads WSHSY; CDR2 reads SAAADI. The length of the CDR3 is 14 residues. Time point indicated: newly diagnosed GD, antithyroid drugs for less than 3 months. Extracted RNA from PBMCs served as the source of the TCR library. This clonotype has ten or more counts. Separately, the same data were catalogued under a study of T cells in Graves' hyperthyroidism and ophthalmopathy. That paper adds: Graves' hyperthyroidism qualified as stable when ophthalmopathy did not progress within 18 months.

The rearrangement joins TRBV10-2 to TRBJ1-1; tentatively, D is TRBD1 (6 bases). The material sequenced was peripheral blood mononuclear cells (PBMCs), taken at new diagnosis, from a patient treated with antithyroid drugs. The sequence was collected from a woman in her 30s with Graves disease. For the CDR3, the DNA is TGCGCCAGCAGTGAGCGGACAGTTAACACTGAAGCTTTCTTT. It encodes CASSERTVNTEAFF.